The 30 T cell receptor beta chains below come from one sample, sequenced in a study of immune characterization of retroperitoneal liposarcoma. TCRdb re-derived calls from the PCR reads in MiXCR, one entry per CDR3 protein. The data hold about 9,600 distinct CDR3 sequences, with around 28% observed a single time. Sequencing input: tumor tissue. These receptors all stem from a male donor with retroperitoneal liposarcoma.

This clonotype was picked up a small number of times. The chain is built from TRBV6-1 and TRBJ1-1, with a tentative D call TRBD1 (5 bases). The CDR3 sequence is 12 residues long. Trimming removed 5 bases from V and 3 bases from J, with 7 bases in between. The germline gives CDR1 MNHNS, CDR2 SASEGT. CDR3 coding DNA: TGTGCCAGCAGTCAGGGTCACACTGAAGCTTTCTTT. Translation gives CASSQGHTEAFF.

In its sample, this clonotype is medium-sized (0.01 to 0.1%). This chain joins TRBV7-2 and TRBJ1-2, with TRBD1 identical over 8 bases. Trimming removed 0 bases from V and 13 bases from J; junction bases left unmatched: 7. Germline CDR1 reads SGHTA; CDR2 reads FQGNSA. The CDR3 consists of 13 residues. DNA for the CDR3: TGTGCCAGCAGCTTAGCATTCCGGGACAGGAGCACCTTC. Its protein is CASSLAFRDRSTF.

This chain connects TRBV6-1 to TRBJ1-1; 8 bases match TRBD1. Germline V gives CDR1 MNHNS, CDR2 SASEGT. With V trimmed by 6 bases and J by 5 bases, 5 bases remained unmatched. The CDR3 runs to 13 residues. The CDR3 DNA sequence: TGTGCCAGCAGAACAGGGGGACTTACTGAAGCTTTCTTT. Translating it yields CASRTGGLTEAFF.

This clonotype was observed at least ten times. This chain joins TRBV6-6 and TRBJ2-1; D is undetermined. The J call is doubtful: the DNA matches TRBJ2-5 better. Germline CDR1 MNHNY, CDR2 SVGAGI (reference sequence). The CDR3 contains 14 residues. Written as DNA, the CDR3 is TGTGCCAGCAGTTACTCGATTACGGAAGAGACCCAGTACTTC. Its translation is CASSYSITEETQYF.

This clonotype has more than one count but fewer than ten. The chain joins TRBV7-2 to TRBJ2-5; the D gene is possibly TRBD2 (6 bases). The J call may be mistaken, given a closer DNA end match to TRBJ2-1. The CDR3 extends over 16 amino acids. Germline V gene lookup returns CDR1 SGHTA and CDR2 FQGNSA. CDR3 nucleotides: TGTGCCAGCAGCTTAGGTTCCGCGGGGTCCCAAGAGACCCAGTTCTTC. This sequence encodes CASSLGSAGSQETQFF.

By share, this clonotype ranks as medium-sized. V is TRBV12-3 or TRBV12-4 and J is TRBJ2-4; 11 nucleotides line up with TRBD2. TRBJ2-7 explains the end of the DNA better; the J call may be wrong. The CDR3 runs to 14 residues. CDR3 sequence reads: CASSFGSGGDEQYF. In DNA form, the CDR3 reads TGTGCCAGCAGTTTTGGTAGCGGGGGGGACGAGCAGTACTTC.

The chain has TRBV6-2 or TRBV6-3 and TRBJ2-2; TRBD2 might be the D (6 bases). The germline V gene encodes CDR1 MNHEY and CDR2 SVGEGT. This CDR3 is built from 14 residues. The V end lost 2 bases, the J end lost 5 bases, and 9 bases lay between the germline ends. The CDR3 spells CASSYVRGTGELFF. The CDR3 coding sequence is TGTGCCAGCAGTTACGTCCGGGGGACCGGGGAGCTGTTTTTT.

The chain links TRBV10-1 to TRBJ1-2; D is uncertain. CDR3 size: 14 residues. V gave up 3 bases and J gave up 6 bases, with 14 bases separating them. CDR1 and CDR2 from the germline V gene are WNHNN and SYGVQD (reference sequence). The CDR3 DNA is TGCGCCAGCAGTGAAGGGCCCTCCAGGAATGGCTACACCTTC. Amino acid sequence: CASSEGPSRNGYTF.

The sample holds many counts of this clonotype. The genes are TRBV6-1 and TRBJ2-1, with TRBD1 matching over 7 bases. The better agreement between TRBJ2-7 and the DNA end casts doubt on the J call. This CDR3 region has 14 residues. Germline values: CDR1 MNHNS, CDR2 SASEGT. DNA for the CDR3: TGTGCCAGCAGCCGACGGGACAGCCATTATGAGCAGTACTTC. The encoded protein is CASSRRDSHYEQYF.

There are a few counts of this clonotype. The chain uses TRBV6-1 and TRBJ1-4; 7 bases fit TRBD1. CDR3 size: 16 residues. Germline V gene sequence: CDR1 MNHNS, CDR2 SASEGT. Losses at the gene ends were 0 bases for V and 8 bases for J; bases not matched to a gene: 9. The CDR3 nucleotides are TGTGCCAGCAGTGAAGCTAGAGGGGGCGGGGGCGAAAAACTGTTTTTT. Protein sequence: CASSEARGGGGEKLFF.

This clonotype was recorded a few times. Here the CDR3 DNA reads TGTGCCAGCAGCCCGGGCTGGGGAAGTCAAGAGACCCAGTTCTTC. Translated: CASSPGWGSQETQFF. The V and J genes are TRBV11-2 and TRBJ2-1; no clear D gene. Trimming removed 5 bases from V and 13 bases from J, with 24 bases in between. CDR3 length: 15 amino acids. The germline gives CDR1 SGHAT, CDR2 FQNNGV.

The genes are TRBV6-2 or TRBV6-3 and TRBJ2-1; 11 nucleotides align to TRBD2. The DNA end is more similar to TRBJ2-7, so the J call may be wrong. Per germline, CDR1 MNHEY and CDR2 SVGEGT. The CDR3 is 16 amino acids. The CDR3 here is CASRKTSGSSYNEQYF. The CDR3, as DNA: TGTGCCAGCAGAAAAACTAGCGGGAGCTCCTACAATGAGCAGTACTTC.

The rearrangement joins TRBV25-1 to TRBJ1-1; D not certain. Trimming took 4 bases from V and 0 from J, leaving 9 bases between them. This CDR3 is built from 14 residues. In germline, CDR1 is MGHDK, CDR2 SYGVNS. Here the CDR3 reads CASSGDTLNTEAFF. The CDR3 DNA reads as TGTGCCAGCAGTGGAGACACCCTGAACACTGAAGCTTTCTTT.

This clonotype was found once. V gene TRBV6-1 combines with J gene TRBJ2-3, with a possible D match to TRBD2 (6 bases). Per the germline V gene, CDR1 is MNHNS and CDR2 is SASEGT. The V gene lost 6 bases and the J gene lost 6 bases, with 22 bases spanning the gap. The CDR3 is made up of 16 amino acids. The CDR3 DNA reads TGTGCCAGCAGCCGGGACTCTTCGATCAGTGGCGATACGCAGTATTTT. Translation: CASSRDSSISGDTQYF.

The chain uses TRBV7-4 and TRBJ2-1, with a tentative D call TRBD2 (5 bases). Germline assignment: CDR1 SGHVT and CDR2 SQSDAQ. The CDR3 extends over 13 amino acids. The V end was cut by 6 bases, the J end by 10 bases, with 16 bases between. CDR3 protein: CASRNGMTYEQFF. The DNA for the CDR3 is TGTGCCAGCAGGAACGGGATGACCTACGAGCAGTTCTTC.

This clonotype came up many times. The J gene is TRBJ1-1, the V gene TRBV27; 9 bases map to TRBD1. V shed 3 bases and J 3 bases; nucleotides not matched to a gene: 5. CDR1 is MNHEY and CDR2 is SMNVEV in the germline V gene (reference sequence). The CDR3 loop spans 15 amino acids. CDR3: CASSFIQGADTEAFF. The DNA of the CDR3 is TGTGCCAGCAGTTTCATACAGGGGGCGGACACTGAAGCTTTCTTT.

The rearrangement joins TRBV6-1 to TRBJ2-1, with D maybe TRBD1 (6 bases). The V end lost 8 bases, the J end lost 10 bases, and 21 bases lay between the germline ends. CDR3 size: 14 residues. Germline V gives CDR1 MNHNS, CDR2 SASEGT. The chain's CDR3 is CASVSGQMNDEQFF. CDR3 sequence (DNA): TGTGCCAGCGTCTCTGGACAGATGAACGACGAGCAGTTCTTC.

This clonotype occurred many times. Here the CDR3 reads CASSRRQNYEQYF. The CDR3 coding sequence is TGTGCCAGCAGCCGGCGACAGAACTACGAGCAGTACTTC. This sequence joins TRBV7-2 and TRBJ2-5, with D possibly matching TRBD1 (5 bases). The J call could be wrong; TRBJ2-7 is a better fit for the DNA end. Germline CDR1 is SGHTA and CDR2 is FQGNSA. CDR3 length: 13 residues.

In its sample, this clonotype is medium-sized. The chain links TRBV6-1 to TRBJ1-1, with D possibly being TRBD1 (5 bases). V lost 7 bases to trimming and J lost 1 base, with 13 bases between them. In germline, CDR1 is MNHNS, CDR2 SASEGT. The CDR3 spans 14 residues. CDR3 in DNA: TGTGCCAGCACCCCCAGGGCAGGGAACACTGAAGCTTTCTTT. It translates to CASTPRAGNTEAFF.

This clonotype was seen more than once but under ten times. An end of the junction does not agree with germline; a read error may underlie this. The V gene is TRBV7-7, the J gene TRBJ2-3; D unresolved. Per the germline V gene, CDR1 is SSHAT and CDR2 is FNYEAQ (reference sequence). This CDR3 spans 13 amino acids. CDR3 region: CASSTFETSHLYF. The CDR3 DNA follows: TGTGCTAGCAGCACCTTCGAGACTTCTCATCTGTATTTT. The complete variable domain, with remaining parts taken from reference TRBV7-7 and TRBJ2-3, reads GAGVSQSPRYKVTKRGQDVTLRCDPISSHATLYWYQQALGQGPEFLTYFNYEAQPDKSGLPSDRFSAERPEGSISTLTIQRTEQRDSAMYRCASSTFETSHLYFGPGTRLTVL.

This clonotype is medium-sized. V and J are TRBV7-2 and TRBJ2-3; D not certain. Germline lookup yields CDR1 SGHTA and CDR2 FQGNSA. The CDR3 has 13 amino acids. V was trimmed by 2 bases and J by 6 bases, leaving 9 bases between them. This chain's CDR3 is CASSLFAVDTQYF. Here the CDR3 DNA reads TGTGCCAGCAGCTTATTTGCCGTGGATACGCAGTATTTT.

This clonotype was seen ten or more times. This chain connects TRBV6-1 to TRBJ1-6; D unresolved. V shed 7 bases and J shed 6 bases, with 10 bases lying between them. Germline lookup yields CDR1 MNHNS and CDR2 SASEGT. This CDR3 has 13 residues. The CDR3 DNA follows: TGTGCCAGCAACCAGGTACTTAATTCACCCCTCCACTTT. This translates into CASNQVLNSPLHF.

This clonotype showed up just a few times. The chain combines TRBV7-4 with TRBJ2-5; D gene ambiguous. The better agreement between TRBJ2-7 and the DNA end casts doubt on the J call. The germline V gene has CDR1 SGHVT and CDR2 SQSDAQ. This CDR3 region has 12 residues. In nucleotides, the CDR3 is TGTGCCAGCAGCTACGGTAGAGACGAGCAGTACTTC. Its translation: CASSYGRDEQYF.

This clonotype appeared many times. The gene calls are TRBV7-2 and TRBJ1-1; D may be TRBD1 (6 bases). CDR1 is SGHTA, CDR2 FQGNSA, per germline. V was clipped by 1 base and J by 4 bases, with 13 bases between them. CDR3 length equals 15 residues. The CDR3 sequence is CASSLDPGTTTEAFF. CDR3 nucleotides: TGTGCCAGCAGCTTAGACCCAGGGACAACCACTGAAGCTTTCTTT.

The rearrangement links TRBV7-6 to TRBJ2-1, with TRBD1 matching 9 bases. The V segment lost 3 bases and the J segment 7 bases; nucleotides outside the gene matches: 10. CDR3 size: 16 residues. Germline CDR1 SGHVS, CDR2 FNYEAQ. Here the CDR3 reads CASSFGGTGLRNEQFF. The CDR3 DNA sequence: TGTGCCAGCAGCTTCGGGGGGACAGGGCTAAGGAATGAGCAGTTCTTC.

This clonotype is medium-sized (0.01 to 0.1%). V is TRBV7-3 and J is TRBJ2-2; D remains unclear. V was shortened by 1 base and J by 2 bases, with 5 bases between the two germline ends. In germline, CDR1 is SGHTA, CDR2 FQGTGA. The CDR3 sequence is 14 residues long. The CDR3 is CASSLNRNTGELFF. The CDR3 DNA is TGTGCCAGCAGCTTAAACAGAAACACCGGGGAGCTGTTTTTT. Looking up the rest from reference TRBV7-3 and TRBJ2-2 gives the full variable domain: GAGVSQTPSNKVTEKGKYVELRCDPISGHTALYWYRQSLGQGPEFLIYFQGTGAADDSGLPNDRFFAVRPEGSVSTLKIQRTERGDSAVYLCASSLNRNTGELFFGEGSRLTVL.

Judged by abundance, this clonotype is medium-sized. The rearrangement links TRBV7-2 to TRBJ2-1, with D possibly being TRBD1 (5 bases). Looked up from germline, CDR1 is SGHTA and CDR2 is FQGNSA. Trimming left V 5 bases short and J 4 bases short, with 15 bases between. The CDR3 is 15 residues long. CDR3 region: CASSPPGNLYNEQFF. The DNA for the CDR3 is TGTGCCAGCAGCCCCCCAGGGAACCTATACAATGAGCAGTTCTTC.

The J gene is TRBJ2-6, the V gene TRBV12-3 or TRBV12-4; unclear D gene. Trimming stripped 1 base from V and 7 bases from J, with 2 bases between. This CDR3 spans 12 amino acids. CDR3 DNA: TGTGCCAGCAGTTTAGGAGCCAACGTCCTGACTTTC. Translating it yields CASSLGANVLTF.

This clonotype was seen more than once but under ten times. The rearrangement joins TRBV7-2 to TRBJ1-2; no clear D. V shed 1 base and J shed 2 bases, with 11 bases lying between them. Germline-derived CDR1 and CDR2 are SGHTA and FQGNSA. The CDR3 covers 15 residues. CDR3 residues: CASSLGRETNYGYTF. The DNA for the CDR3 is TGTGCCAGCAGCTTAGGGAGGGAGACCAACTATGGCTACACCTTC.

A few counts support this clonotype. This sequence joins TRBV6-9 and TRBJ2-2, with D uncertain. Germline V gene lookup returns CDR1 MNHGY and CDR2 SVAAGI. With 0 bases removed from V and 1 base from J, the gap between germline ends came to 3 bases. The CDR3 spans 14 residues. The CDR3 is CASSYSKNTGELFF. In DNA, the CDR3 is TGTGCCAGCAGTTATTCAAAGAACACCGGGGAGCTGTTTTTT.